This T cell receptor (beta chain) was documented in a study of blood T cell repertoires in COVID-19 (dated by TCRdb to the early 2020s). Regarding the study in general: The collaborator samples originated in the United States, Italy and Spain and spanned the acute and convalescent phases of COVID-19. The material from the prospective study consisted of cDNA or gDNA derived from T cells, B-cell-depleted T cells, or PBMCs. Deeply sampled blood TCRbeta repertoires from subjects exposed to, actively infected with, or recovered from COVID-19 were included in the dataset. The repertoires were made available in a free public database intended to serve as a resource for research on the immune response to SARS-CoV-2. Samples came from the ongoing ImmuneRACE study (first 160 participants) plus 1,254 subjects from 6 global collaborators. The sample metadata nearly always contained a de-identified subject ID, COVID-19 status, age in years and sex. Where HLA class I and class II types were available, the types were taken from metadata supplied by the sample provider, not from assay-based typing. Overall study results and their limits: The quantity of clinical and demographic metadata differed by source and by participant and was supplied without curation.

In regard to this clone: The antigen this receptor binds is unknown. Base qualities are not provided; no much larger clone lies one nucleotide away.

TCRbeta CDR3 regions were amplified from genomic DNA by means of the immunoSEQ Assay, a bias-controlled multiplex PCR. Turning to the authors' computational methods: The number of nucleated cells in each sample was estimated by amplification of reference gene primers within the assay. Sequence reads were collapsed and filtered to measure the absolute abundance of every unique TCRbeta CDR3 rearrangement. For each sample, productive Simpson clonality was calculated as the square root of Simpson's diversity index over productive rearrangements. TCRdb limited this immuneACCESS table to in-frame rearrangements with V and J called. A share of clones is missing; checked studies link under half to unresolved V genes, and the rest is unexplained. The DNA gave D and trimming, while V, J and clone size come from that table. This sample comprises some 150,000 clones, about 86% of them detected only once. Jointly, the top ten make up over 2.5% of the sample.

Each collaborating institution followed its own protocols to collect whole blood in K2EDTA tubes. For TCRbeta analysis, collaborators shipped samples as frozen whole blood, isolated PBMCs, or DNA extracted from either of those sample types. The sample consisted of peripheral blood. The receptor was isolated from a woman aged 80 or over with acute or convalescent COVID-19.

CDR3 reads: CASSQMTGAIIHNEQFF. The nucleotides are TGTGCCAGCAGCCAAATGACAGGGGCCATAATCCACAATGAGCAGTTCTTC. The rearranged chain carries TRBV4-2 and TRBJ2-1, and TRBD1 aligns with 8 junction nucleotides. Trimmed from V: 2 bases; trimmed from J: 5 bases; junction bases lacking a gene match: 11. The germline V gene encodes CDR1 LGHNA and CDR2 YNFKEQ. Taken from cysteine to phenylalanine, the CDR3 has 17 residues. The read is trimmed to its CDR3 DNA, 51 bases read in frame from base 1.